Listed here are 15 T cell receptor beta chains from one sample, sequenced in a study of early T cells in non-severe SARS-CoV-2 infection. MiXCR was run by TCRdb on the 5' RACE reads, yielding one entry per CDR3 protein. The table shows 25,000 to 35,000 distinct CDR3 sequences, with about 6% occurring only once. The sequenced sample was whole blood, obtained at baseline. All receptors come from an adult who was a healthcare worker with PCR-confirmed SARS-CoV-2 infection or an uninfected control (not recorded which).

This clonotype was observed many times. This sequence joins TRBV12-5 and TRBJ2-1; TRBD2 matches 7 bases. This CDR3 spans 14 amino acids. Germline V gene lookup returns CDR1 LGHNT and CDR2 FRNRAP. The V and J ends lost 6 bases and 2 bases, in that order; junction bases with no gene match: 4. CDR3 DNA sequence: TGTGCTAGTGGGACTAGCTATACCTACAATGAGCAGTTCTTC. It codes for CASGTSYTYNEQFF.

In this sample, this clonotype turned up many times. The chain uses TRBV11-2 and TRBJ2-7, with D possibly TRBD1 on 6 matching bases. Germline-derived CDR1 and CDR2 are SGHAT and FQNNGV. The CDR3 length is 14 residues. V was trimmed by 5 bases and J by 6 bases, leaving 17 bases between them. CDR3 sequence: CASSLSGAGFEQYF. CDR3 DNA sequence: TGTGCCAGCAGCCTCTCAGGGGCAGGGTTCGAGCAGTACTTC.

This clonotype was seen many times. V and J are TRBV6-5 and TRBJ1-5; no reliable D call. Deletions cut 2 bases from V and 4 bases from J, with 6 bases between. The length of the CDR3 is 13 residues. Germline assignment: CDR1 MNHEY and CDR2 SVGAGI. The CDR3 sequence is CASSYDANQPQHF. The CDR3 bases are TGTGCCAGCAGTTACGATGCGAATCAGCCCCAGCATTTT.

This clonotype showed up many times. The chain uses TRBV3-1 and TRBJ2-1, with no clear D. CDR3 length: 14 residues. Trimming stripped 1 base from V and 6 bases from J, with 10 bases between. CDR1 is LGHDT and CDR2 is YNNKEL in the germline V gene (reference sequence). DNA of the CDR3: TGTGCCAGCAGCCAAGTGCTAGTCAGCAATGAGCAGTTCTTC. The encoded protein is CASSQVLVSNEQFF.

The chain combines TRBV3-1 with TRBJ2-7, with TRBD2 matching 7 bases. This CDR3 has 13 amino acids. Germline V gene lookup returns CDR1 LGHDT and CDR2 YNNKEL (reference sequence). Trimming at V came to 4 bases and at J to 3 bases, leaving 3 bases not matched to a gene. This chain's CDR3 is CASSPQRGYEQYF. Here the CDR3 DNA reads TGTGCCAGCAGCCCCCAGCGGGGCTACGAGCAGTACTTC.

This clonotype was recorded many times. The V call is TRBV7-6, the J call TRBJ1-1, with unresolved D. Germline CDR1 SGHVS, CDR2 FNYEAQ. V was shortened by 3 bases and J by 1 base, with 9 bases between the two germline ends. This CDR3 comprises 14 residues. The CDR3 DNA reads as TGTGCCAGCAGCTTGGAGAAATCGAACACTGAAGCTTTCTTT. Its protein is CASSLEKSNTEAFF.

This clonotype was recorded many times. The chain employs TRBV11-2 and TRBJ2-1; 8 bases line up with TRBD2. The CDR3 has 15 amino acids. The trim removed 1 base at V and 8 bases at J, leaving 7 bases unmatched. Germline assignment: CDR1 SGHAT and CDR2 FQNNGV. For the CDR3, the DNA is TGTGCCAGCAGCTTAGGGGCTAGCGGGTTCGATGAGCAGTTCTTC. It is translated as CASSLGASGFDEQFF.

This clonotype was seen many times. The J gene is TRBJ2-1, the V gene TRBV20-1, with a possible D match to TRBD1 (5 bases). CDR3 size: 13 residues. The V and J ends lost 1 base and 3 bases respectively, with 7 bases between them. Germline CDR1 reads DFQATT; CDR2 reads SNEGSKA (reference sequence). The CDR3 loop reads CSARADIYNEQFF. As DNA, the CDR3 is TGCAGTGCTAGAGCGGACATCTACAATGAGCAGTTCTTC.

This clonotype appeared many times. J is TRBJ2-5 and V is TRBV24-1, with D uncertain. The CDR3 runs 15 residues. V was clipped by 2 bases and J by 0 bases, with 9 bases between them. Germline CDR1 KGHDR, CDR2 SFDVKD. The CDR3 coding sequence is TGTGCCACCAGTGATTCCACAGAGAACCAAGAGACCCAGTACTTC. It yields the protein CATSDSTENQETQYF.

This clonotype occurred many times. This chain uses TRBV29-1 with TRBJ1-5, with 7 bases lining up with TRBD1. V lost 4 bases, J lost 5 bases, and 5 bases stayed unmatched. The germline V gene encodes CDR1 SQVTM and CDR2 ANQGSEA. This CDR3 comprises 13 residues. The CDR3: CSVGQGSDQPQHF. Written as DNA, the CDR3 is TGCAGCGTTGGACAGGGCTCGGATCAGCCCCAGCATTTT.

This clonotype was seen more than once but under ten times. V and J are TRBV12-3 or TRBV12-4 and TRBJ1-3; D uncertain. V shed 5 bases and J shed 2 bases, with 10 bases lying between them. This CDR3 has 14 residues. The CDR3: CASSMSSPGNTIYF. The CDR3 nucleotides are TGTGCCAGCAGTATGAGCAGCCCTGGAAACACCATATATTTT.

This clonotype was recorded at least ten times. The chain carries TRBV24-1 and TRBJ2-1; D might be TRBD2 (6 bases). The CDR3 contains 15 residues. Germline V gives CDR1 KGHDR, CDR2 SFDVKD. Trimming cost V 5 bases and J 2 bases, with 12 bases left between them. CDR3 sequence reads: CATSAVSGAYNEQFF. The CDR3 region has the DNA TGTGCCACCAGTGCCGTTAGCGGAGCCTACAATGAGCAGTTCTTC.

This clonotype was seen at least ten times. The chain is built from TRBV5-1 and TRBJ2-2; no firm D call. The V gene's germline CDR1 is SGHRS and CDR2 YFSETQ. The ends were cut back, 9 bases at V and 3 bases at J, with 18 bases in the middle. The CDR3 has 15 residues. This CDR3 is CATNSQAGYTGELFF. Here the CDR3 DNA reads TGCGCCACTAATTCCCAGGCCGGTTACACCGGGGAGCTGTTTTTT.

The table lists this clonotype with many counts. The genes are TRBV2 and TRBJ2-2; 10 bases agree with TRBD1. The CDR3 is 15 amino acids. V shed 5 bases and J 7 bases; nucleotides not matched to a gene: 7. The germline V gene encodes CDR1 SNHLY and CDR2 FYNNEI. Written as DNA, the CDR3 is TGTGCCAGCAGTATAGACAGGGGGCGCAACGGGGAGCTGTTTTTT. Translated: CASSIDRGRNGELFF.

This clonotype was recorded at least ten times. CDR3 sequence reads: CASSESGLAAHEQFF. CDR3 coding DNA: TGTGCCAGCAGTGAATCGGGTCTGGCGGCGCATGAGCAGTTCTTC. This chain links TRBV6-1 with TRBJ2-1; D gene unclear. The CDR3 loop spans 15 amino acids. CDR1 and CDR2 from the germline V gene are MNHNS and SASEGT. V lost 2 bases and J lost 8, with 16 bases in between.